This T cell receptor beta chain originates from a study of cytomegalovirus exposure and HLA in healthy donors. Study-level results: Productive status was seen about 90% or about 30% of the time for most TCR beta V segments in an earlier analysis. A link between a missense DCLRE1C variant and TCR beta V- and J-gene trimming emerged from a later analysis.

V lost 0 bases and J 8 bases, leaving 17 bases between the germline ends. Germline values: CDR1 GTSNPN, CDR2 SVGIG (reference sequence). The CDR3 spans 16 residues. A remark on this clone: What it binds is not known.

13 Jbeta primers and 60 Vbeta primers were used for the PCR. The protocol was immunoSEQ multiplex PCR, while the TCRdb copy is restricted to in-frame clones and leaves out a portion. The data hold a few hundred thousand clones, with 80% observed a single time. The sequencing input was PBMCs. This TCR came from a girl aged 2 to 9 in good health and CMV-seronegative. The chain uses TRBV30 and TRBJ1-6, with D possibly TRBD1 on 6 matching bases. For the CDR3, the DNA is TGTGCCTGGAGTGTACAGGGTCTACGGCGGGATTCACCCCTCCACTTT. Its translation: CAWSVQGLRRDSPLHF.